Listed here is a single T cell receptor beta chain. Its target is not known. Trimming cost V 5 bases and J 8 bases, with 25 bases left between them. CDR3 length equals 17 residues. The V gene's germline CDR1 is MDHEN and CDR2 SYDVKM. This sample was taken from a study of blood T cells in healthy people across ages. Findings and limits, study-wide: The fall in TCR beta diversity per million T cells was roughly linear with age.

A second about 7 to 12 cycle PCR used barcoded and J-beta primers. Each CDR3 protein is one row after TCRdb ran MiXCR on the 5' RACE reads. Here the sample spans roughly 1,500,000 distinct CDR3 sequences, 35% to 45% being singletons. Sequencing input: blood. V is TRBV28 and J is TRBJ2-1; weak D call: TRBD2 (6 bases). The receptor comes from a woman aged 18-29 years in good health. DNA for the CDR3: TGTGCCAGCAGTCCTAACTCTTGGGGCGGGGACCAGCATGAGCAGTTCTTC. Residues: CASSPNSWGGDQHEQFF.